These T cell receptor beta chains were read from a single sample in a study of T-cell reconstitution after alpha-beta-depleted transplantation in children. MiXCR was run by TCRdb on the PCR reads, yielding one entry per CDR3 protein. The sample has 490,000 or so distinct CDR3 sequences; around an eighth are singletons. Sequenced material: PBMCs from the stem cell graft donor, taken from the stem cell graft. All receptors derive from a human donor who donated a stem cell graft to a child with combined immunodeficiency. Both conserved end residues are part of each CDR3. D genes are given only for firm matches. Only some rows state a clone size, as once, few, many or a class for expanded clones.

length: 13
D: .
V: TRBV20-1
size: many
J: TRBJ2-5
CDR3: CSAEGEGLETQYF
DNA: TGCAGTGCAGAGGGGGAGGGGCTCGAGACCCAGTACTTC

length: 13
D: TRBD1
V: TRBV5-6
size: .
J: TRBJ2-1
CDR3: CASKLTGGNEQFF
DNA: TGTGCCAGCAAATTGACAGGGGGCAATGAGCAGTTCTTC

length: 14
D: .
V: TRBV20-1
size: .
J: TRBJ2-2
CDR3: CSAPTTGSAGELFF
DNA: TGCAGTGCACCTACAACAGGGTCGGCCGGGGAGCTGTTTTTT

length: 17
D: TRBD2
V: TRBV9
size: many
J: TRBJ2-7
CDR3: CASSPGTSGMIPYEQYF
DNA: TGTGCCAGCAGTCCTGGGACTAGCGGGATGATTCCCTACGAGCAGTACTTC

length: 14
D: TRBD1
V: TRBV7-9
size: few
J: TRBJ1-2
CDR3: CASSLVTGGDGYTF
DNA: TGTGCCAGCAGCTTAGTGACAGGGGGAGATGGCTACACCTTC

length: 12
D: .
V: TRBV15
size: few
J: TRBJ2-1
CDR3: CATSSPLGEQFF
DNA: TGTGCCACCAGCAGTCCTCTGGGTGAGCAGTTCTTC

length: 16
D: .
V: TRBV12-3/TRBV12-4
size: .
J: TRBJ1-2
CDR3: CASSGGTGLADYGYTF
DNA: TGTGCCAGCAGTGGGGGCACAGGGCTGGCTGACTATGGCTACACCTTC

length: 16
D: TRBD2
V: TRBV12-3/TRBV12-4
size: many
J: TRBJ2-2
CDR3: CASSPASGGAYGELFF
DNA: TGTGCCAGCAGCCCTGCCAGCGGGGGGGCTTACGGGGAGCTGTTTTTT

length: 15
D: .
V: TRBV11-2
size: few
J: TRBJ2-3
CDR3: CASSLDRASTDTQYF
DNA: TGTGCCAGCAGCTTAGACAGGGCGAGCACAGATACGCAGTATTTT

length: 15
D: .
V: TRBV12-3/TRBV12-4
size: few
J: TRBJ2-3
CDR3: CASSFWDTLPDTQYF
DNA: TGTGCCAGCAGTTTCTGGGACACCCTTCCAGATACGCAGTATTTT

length: 15
D: TRBD1
V: TRBV12-5
size: .
J: TRBJ1-2
CDR3: CASGSGQEPNYGYTF
DNA: TGTGCTAGTGGTTCCGGACAGGAACCTAACTATGGCTACACCTTC

length: 14
D: .
V: TRBV12-3/TRBV12-4
size: .
J: TRBJ1-6
CDR3: CASSWAAQGQPLHF
DNA: TGTGCCAGCAGTTGGGCAGCTCAGGGGCAGCCCCTCCACTTT

length: 12
D: TRBD2
V: TRBV9
size: few
J: TRBJ2-3
CDR3: CASSSSGGVQYF
DNA: TGTGCCAGCAGCTCAAGTGGGGGGGTCCAGTATTTT

length: 16
D: .
V: TRBV12-3/TRBV12-4
size: .
J: TRBJ2-2
CDR3: CASSPGTRLSTGELFF
DNA: TGTGCCAGCAGTCCCGGGACCCGTCTGTCGACCGGGGAGCTGTTTTTT

length: 14
D: .
V: TRBV5-1
size: .
J: TRBJ2-1
CDR3: CASSLAGSWDEQFF
DNA: TGCGCCAGCAGCTTGGCCGGGAGCTGGGATGAGCAGTTCTTC

length: 15
D: .
V: TRBV29-1
size: few
J: TRBJ1-2
CDR3: CSAGVRVGVSEGYTF
DNA: TGCAGCGCCGGGGTGAGAGTGGGGGTTTCGGAAGGCTACACCTTC

length: 13
D: .
V: TRBV30
size: few
J: TRBJ2-7
CDR3: CAWTQGSSYEQYF
DNA: TGTGCCTGGACGCAGGGTAGCTCCTACGAGCAGTACTTC

length: 14
D: .
V: TRBV12-3/TRBV12-4
size: many
J: TRBJ2-2
CDR3: CASILGAITGELFF
DNA: TGTGCCAGCATCCTAGGGGCGATCACCGGGGAGCTGTTTTTT

length: 14
D: TRBD2
V: TRBV5-1
size: few
J: TRBJ2-7
CDR3: CASTLEPGGNEQYF
DNA: TGCGCCAGCACCCTGGAACCGGGAGGTAACGAGCAGTACTTC

length: 15
D: TRBD2
V: TRBV9
size: many
J: TRBJ2-3
CDR3: CASSVASAGGDTQYF
DNA: TGTGCCAGCAGCGTAGCCTCAGCGGGAGGGGATACGCAGTATTTT

length: 15
D: TRBD2
V: TRBV6-2/TRBV6-3
size: .
J: TRBJ2-5
CDR3: CASSYRTSVAETQYF
DNA: TGTGCCAGCAGTTACCGGACTAGCGTTGCGGAGACCCAGTACTTC

length: 16
D: TRBD1
V: TRBV4-3
size: few
J: TRBJ1-6
CDR3: CASSQDRGTGDSPLHF
DNA: TGCGCCAGCAGCCAAGATCGGGGGACAGGGGATTCACCCCTCCACTTT

length: 18
D: TRBD1
V: TRBV11-2
size: .
J: TRBJ2-1
CDR3: CASSLEEGTAYRHNEQFF
DNA: TGTGCCAGCAGCTTAGAAGAGGGGACAGCGTACCGACATAATGAGCAGTTCTTC